This T cell receptor (beta chain) stems from a study of control samples from healthy donors and cancer patients. Per germline, CDR1 KGHDR and CDR2 SFDVKD. This CDR3 has 16 amino acids. V was shortened by 3 bases and J by 9 bases, with 20 bases between the two germline ends. This table comes from immunoSEQ multiplex PCR, and its TCRdb copy is limited to in-frame clones, with some not included. The sample consists of around 130,000 clones, about 90% of them appearing once. The sample consisted of blood. The J gene is TRBJ2-1, the V gene TRBV24-1; possibly TRBD2 for D (6 bases). This receptor was identified in a man in his fifties in good health. CDR3 DNA: TGTGCCACCAGTGATCCGGGACTTGGGGCTAATCGTGAGCAGTTCTTC. Translating it yields CATSDPGLGANREQFF.